This T cell receptor (beta chain) was obtained from a study of T cell repertoires in cytomegalovirus infection. Study context: Public TCR beta signatures provided an indication of both CMV infection and a matching HLA type.

Study-wide results and limits: The response measured ex vivo was dominated by TCR beta clonotypes (HLA-C-restricted and CMV-specific).

This CDR3 is built from 16 residues. Germline V gene sequence: CDR1 SGHVS, CDR2 FNYEAQ. Each CDR3 protein is one row after TCRdb ran MiXCR on the reads. Among roughly 720,000 distinct CDR3 sequences listed, less than 40% were seen once. Comment on this clonotype: The antigen is not known. Relative to the germline gene, one junction end is altered; a read error may explain this.

This TCR came from a human donor in good health (CMV status not recorded). Some clones in this sample may be carry-over from other donors' samples. The chain recombines TRBV7-6 with TRBJ1-2; weak D call: TRBD1 (5 bases). The sequenced sample consisted of PBMCs. The CDR3 sequence is CASSLGRDGSNYGYNF. CDR3 sequence (DNA): TGTGCCAGCAGCTTGGGCCGGGACGGCAGCAACTATGGCTACAACTTC.